These T cell receptor beta chains were read from a single sample in a study of shared clonotypes between healthy human individuals. Profiled with immunoSEQ multiplex PCR; TCRdb holds only in-frame clones, not every one. The sample consists of some 2.3 million clones, approximately 95% of them appearing once. The material sequenced was naive CD4+ T cells from PBMCs. The receptors originated from a man aged 18 to 29 in good health. Some clones in this sample may be carry-over from other donors' samples. CDR3s include the opening cysteine and the closing phenylalanine or tryptophan. A D gene is named only where the DNA matches it firmly. A clone size is listed for some rows: how often the clone was seen (once, few, many), or a class if it is expanded.

size: NA; V: TRBV15; J: TRBJ1-3; D: TRBD1; CDR3: CATRVGGRGNTIYF; DNA: TGTGCCACCAGGGTAGGGGGCCGGGGAAACACCATATATTTT
size: NA; V: TRBV11-2; J: TRBJ2-1; D: TRBD2; CDR3: CASRVAGGREQFF; DNA: TGTGCCAGCAGGGTAGCGGGAGGGCGGGAGCAGTTCTTC
size: NA; V: TRBV6-5; J: TRBJ1-4; D: NA; CDR3: CASSYSPTPVGEKLFF; DNA: TGTGCCAGCAGTTACTCACCCACTCCCGTTGGTGAAAAACTGTTTTTT
size: few; V: TRBV27; J: TRBJ2-7; D: NA; CDR3: CASCAQGGYEQYF; DNA: TGTGCCAGCTGCGCACAAGGGGGGTACGAGCAGTACTTC
size: NA; V: TRBV5-1; J: TRBJ1-3; D: NA; CDR3: CASSLNLSGNTIYF; DNA: TGCGCCAGCAGCTTAAACCTGTCTGGAAACACCATATATTTT
size: NA; V: TRBV29-1; J: TRBJ1-3; D: NA; CDR3: CSVASLRSGNTIYF; DNA: TGCAGCGTTGCTAGTTTGAGATCTGGAAACACCATATATTTT
size: NA; V: TRBV27; J: TRBJ1-1; D: NA; CDR3: CASSPRTGTEAFF; DNA: TGTGCCAGCAGTCCGAGGACGGGGACTGAAGCTTTCTTT
size: NA; V: TRBV29-1; J: TRBJ1-4; D: TRBD1; CDR3: CSVEDLTGGVEKLFF; DNA: TGCAGCGTTGAAGATCTGACAGGGGGGGTTGAAAAACTGTTTTTT
size: NA; V: TRBV11-1; J: TRBJ1-5; D: NA; CDR3: CASSLTVLQHF; DNA: TGTGCCAGCAGCCTGACAGTGCTCCAGCATTTT
size: NA; V: TRBV28; J: TRBJ2-1; D: TRBD1; CDR3: CASSRYRGGEQFF; DNA: TGTGCCAGCAGTAGATACAGGGGCGGGGAGCAGTTCTTC
size: NA; V: TRBV30; J: TRBJ2-1; D: TRBD2; CDR3: CAWDRLAGDNEQFF; DNA: TGTGCCTGGGACCGACTAGCGGGAGACAATGAGCAGTTCTTC
size: NA; V: TRBV19; J: TRBJ1-3; D: NA; CDR3: CAMNTIYF; DNA: TGTGCCATGAACACCATATATTTT
size: NA; V: TRBV27; J: TRBJ2-1; D: NA; CDR3: CASSSPRAPGTHEQFF; DNA: TGTGCCAGCAGTTCCCCCCGGGCCCCTGGGACGCATGAGCAGTTCTTC
size: few; V: TRBV9; J: TRBJ1-5; D: TRBD1; CDR3: CASSSQGADQPQHF; DNA: TGTGCCAGCAGCTCACAGGGGGCAGATCAGCCCCAGCATTTT
size: NA; V: TRBV21-1; J: TRBJ1-1; D: NA; CDR3: CARGEGAREAFF; DNA: TGTGCCAGGGGAGAGGGGGCCCGTGAAGCTTTCTTT
size: NA; V: TRBV6-5; J: TRBJ1-5; D: NA; CDR3: CASSYSAGNQPQHF; DNA: TGTGCCAGCAGTTACTCGGCGGGCAATCAGCCCCAGCATTTT
size: NA; V: TRBV19; J: TRBJ1-5; D: NA; CDR3: CASSIAGGGNQPQHF; DNA: TGTGCCAGTAGTATAGCGGGTGGAGGCAATCAGCCCCAGCATTTT